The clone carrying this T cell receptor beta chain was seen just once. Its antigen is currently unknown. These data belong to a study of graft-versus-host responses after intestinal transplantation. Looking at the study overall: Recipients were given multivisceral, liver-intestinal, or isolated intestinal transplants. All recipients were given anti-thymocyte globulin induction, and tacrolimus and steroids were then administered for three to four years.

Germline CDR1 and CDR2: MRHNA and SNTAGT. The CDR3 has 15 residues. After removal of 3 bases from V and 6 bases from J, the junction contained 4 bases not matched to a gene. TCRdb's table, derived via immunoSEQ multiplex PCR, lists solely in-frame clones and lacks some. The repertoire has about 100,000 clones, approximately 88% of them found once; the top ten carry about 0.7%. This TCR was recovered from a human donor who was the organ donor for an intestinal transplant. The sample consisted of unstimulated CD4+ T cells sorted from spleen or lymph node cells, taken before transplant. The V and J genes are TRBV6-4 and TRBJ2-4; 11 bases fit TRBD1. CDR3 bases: TGTGCCAGCAGTGAAACGGACAGGGGGCTAAACATTCAGTACTTC. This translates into CASSETDRGLNIQYF.